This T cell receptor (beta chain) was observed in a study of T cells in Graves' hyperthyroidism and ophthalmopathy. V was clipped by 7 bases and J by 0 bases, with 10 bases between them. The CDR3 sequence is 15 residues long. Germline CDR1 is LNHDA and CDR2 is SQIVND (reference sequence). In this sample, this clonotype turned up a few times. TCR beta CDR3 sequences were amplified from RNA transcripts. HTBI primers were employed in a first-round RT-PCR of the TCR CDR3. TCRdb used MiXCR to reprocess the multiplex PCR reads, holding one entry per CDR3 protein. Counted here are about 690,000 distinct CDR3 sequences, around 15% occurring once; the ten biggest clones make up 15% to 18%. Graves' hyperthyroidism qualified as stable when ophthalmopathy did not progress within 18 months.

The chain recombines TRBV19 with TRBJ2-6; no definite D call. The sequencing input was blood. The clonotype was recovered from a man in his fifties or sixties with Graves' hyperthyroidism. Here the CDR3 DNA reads TGTGCCAGTAAAGAGGCGTTCTCTGGGGCCAACGTCCTGACTTTC. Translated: CASKEAFSGANVLTF.